This T cell receptor (beta chain) was obtained from a study of blood T cell repertoires in COVID-19. Data came from immunoSEQ multiplex PCR; TCRdb stores just in-frame clones and leaves some out. This sample has tens of thousands of clones; approximately 90% occur once, and the top ten carry under 1.5%. V dropped 0 bases and J dropped 1 base, with 11 bases sitting between them. The germline V gene encodes CDR1 LNHDA and CDR2 SQIVND (reference sequence). CDR3 length equals 16 residues. Sequenced: peripheral blood. This sequence joins TRBV19 and TRBJ2-3; TRBD1 is a possible D gene (7 bases). The sequence was collected from a woman older than 75 with acute or convalescent COVID-19. In nucleotides, the CDR3 is TGTGCCAGTAGTATAGATGGAGGGGGCGGCACAGATACGCAGTATTTT. Protein: CASSIDGGGGTDTQYF.